This T cell receptor beta chain emerged from a study of neoadjuvant anti-PD-1 for oral cavity cancer. About the study: Most patients had three to four biweekly doses of 3 mg/kg nivolumab before resection.

V was clipped by 4 bases and J by 14 bases; unmatched bases: 13. CDR1 and CDR2 from the germline V gene are MNHEY and SVGAGI. CDR3 size: 14 residues. The patients had HPV-negative, locally advanced oral cavity squamous cell carcinoma. Generated by immunoSEQ multiplex PCR, the TCRdb table keeps only in-frame clones and is missing some. The profile covers about 16,000 clones, with 60% to 70% appearing a single time and approximately 2.4% taken by the ten largest. The sequence came from a person aged 35-79 years with oral cavity squamous cell carcinoma. The chain links TRBV6-5 to TRBJ1-4, with TRBD1 matching over 7 bases. The specimen was PBMCs, collected before nivolumab (anti-PD-1) treatment. Written as DNA, the CDR3 is TGTGCCAGCAGTTGGGGCAGGGGGTCCCTATCTCTGTTTTTT. Translated, it gives CASSWGRGSLSLFF.